This T cell receptor (beta chain) was observed in a study of human T cells and chemical hapten exposure. Single cDNA molecules in the library carried unique molecular identifiers attached during preparation. TCRdb reanalysed the RACE reads using MiXCR and keeps one entry per CDR3 protein. The sample carries approximately 97,000 distinct CDR3 sequences, 8.5% to 9% recorded once. V lost 6 bases and J lost 2, with 16 bases in between. The CDR3 spans 15 residues. Germline CDR1 reads MGHDK; CDR2 reads SYGVNS. Indicated time point: healthy volunteer bleed at 2 weeks. Before extraction, the whole blood was not fractionated, and total RNA was taken from it.

The sequence derives from a female donor in good health. Some clones in this sample may be carry-over from other donors' samples. The sample comprised whole blood. The J gene is TRBJ2-5, the V gene TRBV25-1; TRBD2 is a possible D gene (5 bases). In DNA form, the CDR3 reads TGTGCCAGCAGCCATTACGGACTTTCACAAGAGACCCAGTACTTC. Translated: CASSHYGLSQETQYF.